This T cell receptor (beta chain) was recorded in a study of blood T cell repertoires in COVID-19. Overall study context: PBMCs, B-cell-depleted T cells, or T cells were the source of the cDNA or gDNA that made up the material.

The V and J ends lost 0 bases and 4 bases respectively, with 11 bases between them. The germline CDR1 and CDR2 sequences are SGHDT and YYEEEE. This CDR3 region has 15 residues. Measured with immunoSEQ multiplex PCR; TCRdb has only the in-frame clones, and not every one. The table records about 410,000 clones, approximately 89% of them present only once. The study recruited people aged 18 to 89 years across 20 to 30 US areas. Allocation to cohorts depended on clinical history reported by the participants. Donors in Cohort 3 who had recovered were those with two negative PCRs, healthcare professional clearance, or resolution of their symptoms.

The material sequenced was PBMCs or T cells enriched from blood (not recorded which). The sequence was obtained from a woman in her thirties who had recovered from COVID-19. V is TRBV5-6 and J is TRBJ1-5; possible D gene TRBD1, 6 bases. The CDR3 region is CASSLGFDRNQPQHF. The CDR3 bases are TGTGCCAGCAGCTTGGGATTCGACAGGAATCAGCCCCAGCATTTT. The whole variable domain, filled in from reference TRBV5-6 and TRBJ1-5, reads DAGVTQSPTHLIKTRGQQVTLRCSPKSGHDTVSWYQQALGQGPQFIFQYYEEEERQRGNFPDRFSGHQFPNYSSELNVNALLLGDSALYLCASSLGFDRNQPQHFGDGTRLSIL.